This T cell receptor (beta chain) appears in the sequencing data of a study of tissue T cells after allogeneic stem cell transplantation. Study results and caveats: Limitations included a small, clinically heterogeneous cohort and limited sampling depth.

Sequencing was performed with immunoSEQ multiplex PCR; in TCRdb, only in-frame clones are kept and a portion is missing. The sample holds under 7,000 clones, approximately 47% seen once. In its sample, this clone was seen a few times. The target antigen is unknown. Germline and genes: mouse. From the germline J gene comes the end of the CDR3, since the read stops 1 residue before it. Time point meaning: mouse harvest day 7 after allogeneic transplant. Mouse grafts combined 10^7 T-cell-depleted bone marrow cells with 10^6 splenic CD5+ T cells. This CDR3 comprises 15 residues. The V end was cut by 4 bases, the J end by 0 bases, with 10 bases between. The germline gives CDR1 KGHPV, CDR2 FQNQEV (reference sequence).

Specimen: gut tissue. The clonotype comes from a female BALB/c mouse given C57BL/6 T cells with graft-versus-host disease after an allogeneic hematopoietic cell transplant. The chain combines TRBV26 with TRBJ1-5; D uncertain. The CDR3 reads CASSRRGYNNQAPLF. CDR3 bases read: TGTGCCAGCAGTCGCCGCGGTTATAACAACCAGGCTCCGCTT.